The entry below describes one T cell receptor (beta chain). Authors' data handling: By means of reference gene primer amplification, nucleated cell counts were estimated. Only in-frame clones appear in the TCRdb table, and some are missing; sequencing was by immunoSEQ multiplex PCR. D and trimming were read from the DNA, whereas the V and J calls and clone size are those reported in that table. In the table there are around 16,000 clones, around 83% of which are singletons. The record originates from a study of blood T cell repertoires in COVID-19. Whole-study context: Spain, Italy and the United States supplied samples that represented acute and convalescent COVID-19. From T cells, B-cell-depleted T cells, or PBMCs came the material, which was cDNA or gDNA.

The CDR3 loop spans 15 amino acids. Trimming removed 6 bases from V and 5 bases from J, with 16 bases in between. Germline V gene sequence: CDR1 MDHEN, CDR2 SYDVKM. The rearrangement uses TRBV28 and TRBJ1-4; D ambiguous. This sequence originates from a man aged 80 or over with active or convalescent COVID-19. Sequenced material: peripheral blood. The CDR3 protein is CASSQPGAWNEKLFF. The CDR3 DNA is TGTGCCAGCAGCCAACCGGGAGCGTGGAATGAAAAACTGTTTTTT.